This T cell receptor (beta chain) was found in a study of shared clonotypes between healthy human individuals. In the source study's methods: Filtering differed since immunoSEQ provided only junctions, with no quality scores. Libraries were prepared by immunoSEQ multiplex PCR; TCRdb keeps only in-frame clonotypes and omits some of them. V and J calls and clone size are given by that table; D and trimming were obtained from the DNA. The repertoire holds 2 million to 3 million clones, under 95% seen once, with approximately 0.36% in the top ten. Germline values: CDR1 WNHNN, CDR2 SYGVQD (reference sequence). The V end was cut by 0 bases, the J end by 6 bases, with 11 bases between. This CDR3 spans 15 amino acids.

This chain links TRBV10-1 with TRBJ2-2; D perhaps matches TRBD2 (6 bases). Sequencing used naive CD4+ T cells from PBMCs. Subset described: CD45RA+ positively selected. This TCR was recovered from a man aged 18 to 30 in good health. Some clones in this sample may be carry-over from other donors' samples. The CDR3 region has the DNA TGCGCCAGCAGTGAGTCCGGGAGTAAGGCCGGGGAGCTGTTTTTT. It codes for CASSESGSKAGELFF.